This T cell receptor beta chain was observed in a study of T cells in Graves' hyperthyroidism and ophthalmopathy. This clonotype has ten or more counts. The CDR3 length is 12 residues. CDR1 and CDR2 (germline): KGHDR, SFDVKD. Trimming shortened V by 4 bases and J by 10 bases, and 12 bases separated the two germline ends. RNA transcripts served as the template for amplifying TCR beta CDR3 regions. When the TCR CDR3 underwent first-round RT-PCR, the HTBI primer set was used. Each CDR3 protein gets one entry after TCRdb re-called the multiplex PCR reads with MiXCR. This table holds 600,000 to 700,000 distinct CDR3 sequences, approximately 42% found once.

Sequenced material: peripheral blood or thyroid tissue (not recorded which). The sequence came from an adult man with Graves' disease, either hyperthyroidism or ophthalmopathy (not recorded which). The V and J genes are TRBV24-1 and TRBJ1-1, with D tentatively TRBD1 (6 bases). CDR3: CATSDRGGSAFF. Written as DNA, the CDR3 is TGTGCCACCAGTGACAGAGGGGGTTCAGCTTTCTTT.